Listed below are T cell receptor beta chains from one sample, sequenced in a study of blood T cell repertoires in COVID-19. Method: immunoSEQ multiplex PCR; TCRdb's copy keeps in-frame clones and lacks some. The table records 230,000 or so clones, roughly nine tenths of them present only once. The sample comprised PBMCs or T cells enriched from blood (not recorded which). The receptors here all came from a woman aged 25 to 45 who had recovered from COVID-19. Each CDR3 is given with its conserved first and last residue. D genes are given only for firm matches. A clone size is listed for some rows: how often the clone was seen (once, few, many), or a class if it is expanded.

>-|TRBV4-3|TRBJ1-1|-
CASSQEWQVEAFF
TGCGCCAGCAGCCAAGAATGGCAAGTTGAAGCTTTCTTT
>few|TRBV7-9|TRBJ1-3|-
CASSLAQGNTIYF
TGTGCCAGCAGCTTAGCACAGGGAAACACCATATATTTT
>-|TRBV12-3/TRBV12-4|TRBJ1-5|-
CASSSRAQPQHF
TGTGCCAGCAGTTCTAGAGCCCAGCCCCAGCATTTT
>-|TRBV19|TRBJ2-2|TRBD1
CASSNSGGLVTGELFF
TGTGCCAGTAGTAATTCAGGGGGCCTGGTCACCGGGGAGCTGTTTTTT
>-|TRBV6-5|TRBJ1-6|-
CASRQSSYNSPLHF
TGTGCCAGCAGACAGAGCTCCTATAATTCACCCCTCCACTTT
>-|TRBV6-4|TRBJ2-3|-
CASSHSTGGGADTQYF
TGTGCCAGCAGCCACTCTACGGGGGGCGGTGCAGATACGCAGTATTTT
>-|TRBV11-1|TRBJ1-5|-
CASSTRPGVQPQHF
TGTGCCAGCAGCACTCGCCCAGGGGTGCAGCCCCAGCATTTT
>-|TRBV3-1/TRBV3-2|TRBJ2-3|TRBD2
CASSQSSGGVDTQYF
TGTGCCAGCAGCCAATCCAGCGGGGGGGTAGATACGCAGTATTTT
>-|TRBV2|TRBJ1-2|-
CASGDRFPNYGYTF
TGTGCCAGCGGAGACCGATTCCCTAACTATGGCTACACCTTC
>-|TRBV7-9|TRBJ2-5|-
CASSFQGRETQYF
TGTGCCAGCAGCTTTCAGGGGCGCGAGACCCAGTACTTC
>-|TRBV3-1/TRBV3-2|TRBJ2-2|TRBD1
CASSPLGTGDTGELFF
TGTGCCAGCAGCCCCCTTGGGACAGGGGACACCGGGGAGCTGTTTTTT